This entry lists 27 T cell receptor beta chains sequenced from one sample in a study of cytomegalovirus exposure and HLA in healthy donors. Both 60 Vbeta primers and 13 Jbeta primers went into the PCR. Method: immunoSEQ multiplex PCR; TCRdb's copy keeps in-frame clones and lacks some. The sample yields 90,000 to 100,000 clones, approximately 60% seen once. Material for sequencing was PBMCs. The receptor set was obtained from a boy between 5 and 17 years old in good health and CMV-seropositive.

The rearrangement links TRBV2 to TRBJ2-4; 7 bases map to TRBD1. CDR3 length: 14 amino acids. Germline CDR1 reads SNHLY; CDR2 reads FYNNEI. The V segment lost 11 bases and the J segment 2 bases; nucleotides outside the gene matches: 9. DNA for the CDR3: TGTGCCTATCGTGACAGGGAAACCAAAAACATTCAGTACTTC. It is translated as CAYRDRETKNIQYF.

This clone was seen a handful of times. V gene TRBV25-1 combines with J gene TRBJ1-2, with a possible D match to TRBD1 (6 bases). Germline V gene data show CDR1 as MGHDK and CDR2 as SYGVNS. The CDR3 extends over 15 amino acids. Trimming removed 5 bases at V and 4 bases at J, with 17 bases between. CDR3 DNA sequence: TGTGCCAGCAGTCCCTTCGACAGGAGCATCTATGGCTACACCTTC. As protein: CASSPFDRSIYGYTF.

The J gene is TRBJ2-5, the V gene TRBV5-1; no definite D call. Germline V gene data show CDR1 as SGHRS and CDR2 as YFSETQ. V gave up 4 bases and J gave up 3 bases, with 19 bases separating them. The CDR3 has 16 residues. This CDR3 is CASSPDGSHPEETQYF. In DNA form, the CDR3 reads TGCGCCAGCAGCCCAGACGGGTCCCATCCCGAAGAGACCCAGTACTTC.

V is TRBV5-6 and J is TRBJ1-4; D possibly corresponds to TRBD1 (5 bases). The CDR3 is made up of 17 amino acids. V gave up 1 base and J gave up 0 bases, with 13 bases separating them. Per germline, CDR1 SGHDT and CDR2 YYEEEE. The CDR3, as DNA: TGTGCCAGCAGCTTGACAGGATTTACTGCAACTAATGAAAAACTGTTTTTT. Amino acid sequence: CASSLTGFTATNEKLFF. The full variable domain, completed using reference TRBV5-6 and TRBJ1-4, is DAGVTQSPTHLIKTRGQQVTLRCSPKSGHDTVSWYQQALGQGPQFIFQYYEEEERQRGNFPDRFSGHQFPNYSSELNVNALLLGDSALYLCASSLTGFTATNEKLFFGSGTQLSVL.

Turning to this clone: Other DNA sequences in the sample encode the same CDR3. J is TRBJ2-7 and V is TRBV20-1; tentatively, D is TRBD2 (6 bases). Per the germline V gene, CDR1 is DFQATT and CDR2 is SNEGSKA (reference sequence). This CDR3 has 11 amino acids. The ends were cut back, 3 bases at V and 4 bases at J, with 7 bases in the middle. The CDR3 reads CSASRGYEQYF. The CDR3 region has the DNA TGCAGTGCTAGCCGGGGGTACGAGCAGTACTTC.

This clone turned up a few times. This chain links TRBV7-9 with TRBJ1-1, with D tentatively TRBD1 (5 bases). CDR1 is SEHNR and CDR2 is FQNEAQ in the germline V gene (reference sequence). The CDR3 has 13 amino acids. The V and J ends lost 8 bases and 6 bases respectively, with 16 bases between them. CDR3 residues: CASRLDGGSEAFF. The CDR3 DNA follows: TGTGCCAGCCGACTCGATGGGGGGTCTGAAGCTTTCTTT.

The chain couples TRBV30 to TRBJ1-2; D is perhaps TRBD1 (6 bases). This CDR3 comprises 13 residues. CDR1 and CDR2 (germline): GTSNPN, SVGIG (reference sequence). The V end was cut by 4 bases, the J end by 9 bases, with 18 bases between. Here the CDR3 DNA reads TGTGCCTGGACCCTTCTCGGACAGCATCGCTACACCTTC. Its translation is CAWTLLGQHRYTF.

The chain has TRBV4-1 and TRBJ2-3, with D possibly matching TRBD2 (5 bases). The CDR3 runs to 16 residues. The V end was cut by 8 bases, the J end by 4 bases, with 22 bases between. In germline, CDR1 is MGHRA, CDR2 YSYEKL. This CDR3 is CASHFGPGSEADTQYF. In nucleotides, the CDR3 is TGCGCCAGCCATTTTGGTCCGGGGTCGGAGGCAGATACGCAGTATTTT.

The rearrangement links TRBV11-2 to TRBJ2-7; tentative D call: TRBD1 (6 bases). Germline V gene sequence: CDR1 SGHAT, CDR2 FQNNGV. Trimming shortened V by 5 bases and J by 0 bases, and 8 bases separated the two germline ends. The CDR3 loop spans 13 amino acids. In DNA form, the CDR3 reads TGTGCCAGCAGCCAGGGGTCCTCCTACGAGCAGTACTTC. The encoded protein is CASSQGSSYEQYF. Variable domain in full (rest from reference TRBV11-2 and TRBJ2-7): EAGVAQSPRYKIIEKRQSVAFWCNPISGHATLYWYQQILGQGPKLLIQFQNNGVVDDSQLPKDRFSAERLKGVDSTLKIQPAKLEDSAVYLCASSQGSSYEQYFGPGTRLTVT.

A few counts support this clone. The CDR3 reads CASRTLSGGRTDTQYF. CDR3 nucleotide sequence: TGTGCCAGCAGGACATTGAGCGGGGGACGCACAGATACGCAGTATTTT. This chain connects TRBV27 to TRBJ2-3; 8 nucleotides align to TRBD2. Trimming cost V 6 bases and J 1 base; bases outside gene matches: 9. Per germline, CDR1 MNHEY and CDR2 SMNVEV (reference sequence). The CDR3 is made up of 16 amino acids.

The CDR3: CASRDRAGDYEQYF. The CDR3 coding sequence is TGTGCCAGCAGGGATCGAGCGGGGGACTACGAGCAGTACTTC. The chain is built from TRBV28 and TRBJ2-7, with 8 bases lining up with TRBD2. This CDR3 has 14 amino acids. Germline loops: CDR1 MDHEN, CDR2 SYDVKM. Unmatched junction bases numbered 7, after V lost 6 bases and J lost 3 bases.

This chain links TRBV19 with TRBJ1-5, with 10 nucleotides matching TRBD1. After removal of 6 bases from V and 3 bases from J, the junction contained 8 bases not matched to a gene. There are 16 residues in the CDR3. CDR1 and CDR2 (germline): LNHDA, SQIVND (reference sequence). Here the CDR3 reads CASRGGDRGYNQPQHF. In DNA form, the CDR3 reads TGTGCCAGTAGGGGGGGGGACAGGGGATACAATCAGCCCCAGCATTTT.

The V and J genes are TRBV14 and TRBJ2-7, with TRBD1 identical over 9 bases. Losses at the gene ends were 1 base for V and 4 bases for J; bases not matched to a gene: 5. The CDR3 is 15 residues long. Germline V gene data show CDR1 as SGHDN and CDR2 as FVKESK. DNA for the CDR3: TGTGCCAGCAGCCAAGGGACAGGGGCATGGTACGAGCAGTACTTC. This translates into CASSQGTGAWYEQYF.

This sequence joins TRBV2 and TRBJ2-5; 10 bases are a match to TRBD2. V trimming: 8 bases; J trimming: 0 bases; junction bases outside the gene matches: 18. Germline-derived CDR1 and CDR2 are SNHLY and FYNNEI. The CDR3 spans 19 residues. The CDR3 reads CASPSRPSGSQRDQETQYF. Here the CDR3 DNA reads TGTGCCAGCCCCAGCAGGCCTAGCGGGAGCCAGCGGGACCAAGAGACCCAGTACTTC.

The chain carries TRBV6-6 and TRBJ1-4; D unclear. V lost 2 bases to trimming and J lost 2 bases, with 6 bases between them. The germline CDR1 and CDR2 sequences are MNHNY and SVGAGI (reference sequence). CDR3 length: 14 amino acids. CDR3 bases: TGTGCCAGCAGTTACCGAGGGACTAATGAAAAACTGTTTTTT. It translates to CASSYRGTNEKLFF.

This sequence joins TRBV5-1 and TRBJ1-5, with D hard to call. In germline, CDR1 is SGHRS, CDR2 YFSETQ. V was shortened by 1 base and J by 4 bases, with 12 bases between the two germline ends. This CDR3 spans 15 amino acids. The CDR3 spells CASSLTGDPNQPQHF. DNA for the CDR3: TGCGCCAGCAGCTTGACGGGAGACCCAAATCAGCCCCAGCATTTT.

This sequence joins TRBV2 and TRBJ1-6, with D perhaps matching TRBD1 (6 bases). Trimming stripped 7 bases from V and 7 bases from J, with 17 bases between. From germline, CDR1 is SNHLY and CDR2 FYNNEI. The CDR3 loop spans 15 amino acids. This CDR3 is CASIPGGRWNSPLHF. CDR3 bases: TGTGCCAGCATCCCCGGGGGGCGATGGAATTCACCCCTCCACTTT.

The CDR3 region has the DNA TGCGCCAGCAGCCCCGGTATTTACGAGCAGTACTTC. Residues: CASSPGIYEQYF. The chain combines TRBV5-1 with TRBJ2-7; D remains ambiguous. V lost 4 bases, J lost 4 bases, and 9 bases lay in between. Germline V gene sequence: CDR1 SGHRS, CDR2 YFSETQ. The CDR3 totals 12 residues.

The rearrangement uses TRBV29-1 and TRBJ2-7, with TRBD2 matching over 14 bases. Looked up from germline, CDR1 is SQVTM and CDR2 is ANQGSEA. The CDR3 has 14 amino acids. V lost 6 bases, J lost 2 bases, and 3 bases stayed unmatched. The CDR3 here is CSVRTSGGTYEQYF. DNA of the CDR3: TGCAGCGTGCGGACTAGCGGGGGGACCTACGAGCAGTACTTC.

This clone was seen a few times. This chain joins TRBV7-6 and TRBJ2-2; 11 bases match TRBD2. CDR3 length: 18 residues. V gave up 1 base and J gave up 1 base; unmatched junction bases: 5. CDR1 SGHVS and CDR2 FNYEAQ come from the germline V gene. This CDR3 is CASSLVASGGLNTGELFF. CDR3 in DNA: TGTGCCAGCAGCTTAGTCGCTAGCGGGGGGTTGAACACCGGGGAGCTGTTTTTT. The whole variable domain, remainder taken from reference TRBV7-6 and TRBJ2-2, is GAGVSQSPRYKVTKRGQDVALRCDPISGHVSLYWYRQALGQGPEFLTYFNYEAQQDKSGLPNDRFSAERPEGSISTLTIQRTEQRDSAMYRCASSLVASGGLNTGELFFGEGSRLTVL.

The CDR3 sequence: CASSRTPPSYEQYF. The CDR3 DNA reads as TGTGCCAGCAGTCGGACACCGCCGAGCTACGAGCAGTACTTC. This chain links TRBV6-5 with TRBJ2-7; D is perhaps TRBD1 (5 bases). The CDR3 contains 14 residues. Germline V gene data show CDR1 as MNHEY and CDR2 as SVGAGI. V lost 5 bases to trimming and J lost 3 bases, with 14 bases between them.

The CDR3 spells CSVADRGDSPLHF. CDR3 sequence (DNA): TGCAGCGTTGCCGACAGGGGCGATTCACCCCTCCACTTT. The chain combines TRBV29-1 with TRBJ1-6; 8 bases agree with TRBD1. Germline V gives CDR1 SQVTM, CDR2 ANQGSEA. The CDR3 extends over 13 amino acids. The J segment lost 8 bases and the V segment lost 4 bases, leaving 4 bases of the junction unmatched.

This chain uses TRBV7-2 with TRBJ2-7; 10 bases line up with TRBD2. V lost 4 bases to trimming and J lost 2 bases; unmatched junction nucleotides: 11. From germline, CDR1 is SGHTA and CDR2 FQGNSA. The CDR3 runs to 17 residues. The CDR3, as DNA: TGTGCCAGCAGCTGGAAGGGACTAGCGAGTTGGGCCTACGAGCAGTACTTC. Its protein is CASSWKGLASWAYEQYF.

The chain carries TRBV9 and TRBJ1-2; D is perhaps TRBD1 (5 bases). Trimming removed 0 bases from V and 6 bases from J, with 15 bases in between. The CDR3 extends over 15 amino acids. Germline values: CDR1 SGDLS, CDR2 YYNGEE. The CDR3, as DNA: TGTGCCAGCAGCGTAGGGTTCCAAGGGGCGGATGGCTACACCTTC. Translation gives CASSVGFQGADGYTF.

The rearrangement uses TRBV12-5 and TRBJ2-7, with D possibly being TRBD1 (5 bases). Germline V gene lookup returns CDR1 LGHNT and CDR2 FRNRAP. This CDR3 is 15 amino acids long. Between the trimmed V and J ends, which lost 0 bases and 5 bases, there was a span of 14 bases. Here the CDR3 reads CASGLVRDSVDEQYF. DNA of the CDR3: TGTGCTAGTGGTTTGGTAAGAGACAGCGTCGACGAGCAGTACTTC.

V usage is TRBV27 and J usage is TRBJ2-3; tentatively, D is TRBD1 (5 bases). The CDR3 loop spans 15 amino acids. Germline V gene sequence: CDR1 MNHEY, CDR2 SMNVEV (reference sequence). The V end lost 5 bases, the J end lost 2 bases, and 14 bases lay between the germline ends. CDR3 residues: CASSTGAYFTDTQYF. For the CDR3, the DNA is TGTGCCAGCAGTACAGGAGCCTATTTCACAGATACGCAGTATTTT.

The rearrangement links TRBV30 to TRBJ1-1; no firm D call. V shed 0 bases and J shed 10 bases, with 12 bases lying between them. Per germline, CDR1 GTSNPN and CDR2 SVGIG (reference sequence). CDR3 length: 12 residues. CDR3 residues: CAWSVRGGVAFF. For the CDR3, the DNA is TGTGCCTGGAGTGTACGGGGTGGAGTAGCTTTCTTT. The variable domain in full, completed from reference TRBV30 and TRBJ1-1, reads SQTIHQWPATLVQPVGSPLSLECTVEGTSNPNLYWYRQAAGRGLQLLFYSVGIGQISSEVPQNLSASRPQDRQFILSSKKLLLSDSGFYLCAWSVRGGVAFFGQGTRLTVV.